Listed here are 28 T cell receptor beta chains from one sample, sequenced in a study of shared clonotypes between healthy human individuals. The data were produced by immunoSEQ multiplex PCR, yet TCRdb's version contains in-frame clones alone and is incomplete. Of about half a million clones listed, about 84% are singletons. Sequenced: PBMCs. The receptors come from a woman in her thirties or forties in good health. Some clones in this sample may be carry-over from other donors' samples.

CDR3 sequence: CASRRTSGGQETQYF. CDR3 DNA: TGTGCCAGTAGAAGGACTAGCGGGGGACAAGAGACCCAGTACTTC. The rearrangement joins TRBV19 to TRBJ2-5, with 13 bases aligning to TRBD2. This CDR3 has 15 amino acids. Germline V gene lookup returns CDR1 LNHDA and CDR2 SQIVND (reference sequence). The V gene end was trimmed by 6 bases and the J gene end by 2 bases; junction bases not matched to a gene: 3.

Note on this clone: A far larger clone is just one base off, so this is likely a read error. The V call is TRBV30, the J call TRBJ2-7, with TRBD1 matching over 9 bases. The CDR3 runs 16 residues. V dropped 4 bases and J dropped 3; count of bases not matched to a gene: 13. Germline values: CDR1 GTSNPN, CDR2 SVGIG (reference sequence). The CDR3 is CAWNVRGTGKGYEQYF. CDR3 bases: TGTGCCTGGAATGTACGGGGGACAGGGAAAGGCTACGAGCAGTACTTC. The full variable domain, completed using reference TRBV30 and TRBJ2-7, is SQTIHQWPATLVQPVGSPLSLECTVEGTSNPNLYWYRQAAGRGLQLLFYSVGIGQISSEVPQNLSASRPQDRQFILSSKKLLLSDSGFYLCAWNVRGTGKGYEQYFGPGTRLTVT.

The rearrangement links TRBV19 to TRBJ1-1; D is uncertain. Trimming took off 7 bases at V and 3 bases at J, with 12 bases between the two ends. Looked up from germline, CDR1 is LNHDA and CDR2 is SQIVND (reference sequence). This CDR3 contains 13 residues. The CDR3 spells CASTQVKYTEAFF. CDR3 nucleotides: TGTGCCAGTACCCAGGTCAAGTACACTGAAGCTTTCTTT.

The rearrangement links TRBV5-4 to TRBJ1-5; D call uncertain. The V gene's germline CDR1 is SGHNT and CDR2 YYREEE (reference sequence). Between the trimmed V and J ends, which lost 0 bases and 5 bases, there was a span of 6 bases. CDR3 size: 13 residues. The CDR3 here is CASSLDTDQPQHF. In DNA form, the CDR3 reads TGTGCCAGCAGCTTGGACACCGATCAGCCCCAGCATTTT.

V and J are TRBV7-8 and TRBJ2-3; no clear D gene. V lost 5 bases to trimming and J lost 5 bases, with 17 bases between them. Germline V gene lookup returns CDR1 SGHVS and CDR2 FQNEAQ. CDR3 size: 15 residues. The DNA for the CDR3 is TGTGCCAGCAGCCTCGATACGAACTACGGAGATACGCAGTATTTT. Translating gives CASSLDTNYGDTQYF. The complete variable domain, with remaining parts taken from reference TRBV7-8 and TRBJ2-3, reads GAGVSQSPRYKVAKRGQDVALRCDPISGHVSLFWYQQALGQGPEFLTYFQNEAQLDKSGLPSDRFFAERPEGSVSTLKIQRTQQEDSAVYLCASSLDTNYGDTQYFGPGTRLTVL.

J is TRBJ2-7 and V is TRBV30, with 7 nucleotides matching TRBD1. Germline V gene sequence: CDR1 GTSNPN, CDR2 SVGIG (reference sequence). The CDR3 has 11 residues. The J segment lost 11 bases and the V segment lost 2 bases, leaving 6 bases of the junction unmatched. CDR3 DNA: TGTGCCTGGAGTCCCGGTGACAGGGAGTACTTC. It encodes CAWSPGDREYF. Together with reference TRBV30 and TRBJ2-7, the CDR3 gives the full variable domain: SQTIHQWPATLVQPVGSPLSLECTVEGTSNPNLYWYRQAAGRGLQLLFYSVGIGQISSEVPQNLSASRPQDRQFILSSKKLLLSDSGFYLCAWSPGDREYFGPGTRLTVT.

Concerning this clone: A far more abundant clone sits one base away, making this likely a read error. The J gene is TRBJ2-2, the V gene TRBV18; TRBD2 matches 8 bases. CDR1 is KGHSH and CDR2 is LQKENI in the germline V gene. The CDR3 consists of 15 residues. The chain's CDR3 is CASSLLAANTGDLFF. The CDR3 DNA reads TGTGCCAGCTCATTACTAGCGGCTAACACCGGGGATCTGTTTTTT. The full variable domain, with the rest looked up from reference TRBV18 and TRBJ2-2, is NAGVMQNPRHLVRRRGQEARLRCSPMKGHSHVYWYRQLPEEGLKFMVYLQKENIIDESGMPKERFSAEFPKEGPSILRIQQVVRGDSAAYFCASSLLAANTGDLFFGEGSRLTVL.

This chain links TRBV5-1 with TRBJ1-2, with D perhaps TRBD1 (5 bases). The CDR3 spans 15 residues. The V gene lost 3 bases and the J gene lost 2 bases, with 14 bases spanning the gap. The V gene's germline CDR1 is SGHRS and CDR2 YFSETQ. CDR3 in DNA: TGCGCCAGCAGCTGGGCAGGGTCGGGAAACTATGGCTACACCTTC. Translated, it gives CASSWAGSGNYGYTF.

The chain couples TRBV7-9 to TRBJ2-5; TRBD1 is a possible D gene (5 bases). Germline CDR1 reads SEHNR; CDR2 reads FQNEAQ (reference sequence). Trimming cost V 7 bases and J 5 bases, with 17 bases left between them. This CDR3 is built from 14 residues. The CDR3 DNA sequence: TGTGCCAGCACCCTCGGAACCCCAGGGGAGACCCAGTACTTC. It encodes CASTLGTPGETQYF.

This clone was seen only once. This chain connects TRBV4-2 to TRBJ2-3; 10 bases fit TRBD2. The J segment lost 5 bases and the V segment lost 0 bases, leaving 11 bases of the junction unmatched. CDR1 is LGHNA and CDR2 is YNFKEQ in the germline V gene. The CDR3 runs to 18 residues. The DNA for the CDR3 is TGTGCCAGCAGCCAAGAGGGGACTAGCGTGAGGGAACGAGATACGCAGTATTTT. Translation gives CASSQEGTSVRERDTQYF.

The CDR3 reads CASASGTSGSYEQYF. As DNA, the CDR3 is TGTGCCAGCGCTAGTGGGACTAGCGGGAGTTACGAGCAGTACTTC. V is TRBV18 and J is TRBJ2-7; 14 positions match TRBD2. The CDR3 contains 15 residues. V gave up 8 bases and J gave up 4 bases; unmatched junction bases: 7. CDR1 is KGHSH, CDR2 LQKENI, per germline.

The genes are TRBV9 and TRBJ2-3; D is unresolved. CDR1 is SGDLS, CDR2 YYNGEE, per germline. The CDR3 contains 14 residues. The germline V and J ends were trimmed by 0 bases and 4 bases, with 9 bases remaining between them. The CDR3 protein is CASSVASSSDTQYF. The CDR3 DNA is TGTGCCAGCAGCGTAGCTTCGAGCTCAGATACGCAGTATTTT.

The chain has TRBV18 and TRBJ1-5; D is ambiguous. Germline V lookup: CDR1 KGHSH, CDR2 LQKENI. V was shortened by 3 bases and J by 3 bases, with 9 bases between the two germline ends. The CDR3 consists of 14 residues. CDR3 residues: CASSPYGINQPQHF. Here the CDR3 DNA reads TGTGCCAGCTCACCCTACGGGATCAATCAGCCCCAGCATTTT.

The chain joins TRBV28 to TRBJ1-2; 8 bases are a match to TRBD1. The germline gives CDR1 MDHEN, CDR2 SYDVKM. Unmatched junction bases numbered 18, after V lost 5 bases and J lost 7 bases. The CDR3 covers 17 residues. The CDR3 spells CASSQWYYTDRVSGYTF. The CDR3 DNA follows: TGTGCCAGCAGTCAATGGTACTATACGGACAGGGTCTCTGGCTACACCTTC.

This clone showed up just a few times. This chain joins TRBV30 and TRBJ2-1; D is ambiguous. Trimming took 4 bases from V and 4 from J, leaving 5 bases between them. Germline-derived CDR1 and CDR2 are GTSNPN and SVGIG (reference sequence). The CDR3 consists of 11 residues. The CDR3 nucleotides read TGTGCCTGGACGGAGTACAATGAGCAGTTCTTC. It yields the protein CAWTEYNEQFF.

Notes on this clone: Other nucleotide sequences from this sample produce the same CDR3. The chain carries TRBV2 and TRBJ2-5, with a weak D call TRBD1 (6 bases). The CDR3 loop spans 13 amino acids. Germline CDR1 reads SNHLY; CDR2 reads FYNNEI. V was shortened by 6 bases and J by 0 bases, with 8 bases between the two germline ends. CDR3 region: CASSGDNQETQYF. CDR3 nucleotides: TGTGCCAGCAGCGGGGACAACCAAGAGACCCAGTACTTC.

The chain has TRBV5-1 and TRBJ2-7, with 10 bases identical to TRBD2. The CDR3 totals 15 residues. Per the germline V gene, CDR1 is SGHRS and CDR2 is YFSETQ. With 2 bases clipped from V and 3 bases from J, the junction kept 5 bases outside the gene matches. The CDR3 DNA sequence: TGCGCCAGCAGCTTCGGACTAGCGGATCACTACGAGCAGTACTTC. It codes for CASSFGLADHYEQYF.

This rearrangement joins TRBV5-1 to TRBJ2-7, with D perhaps TRBD1 (5 bases). The ends were cut back, 0 bases at V and 7 bases at J, with 17 bases in the middle. In germline, CDR1 is SGHRS, CDR2 YFSETQ. The CDR3 is made up of 15 amino acids. The CDR3 protein is CASSLEGIWTGEQYF. In nucleotides, the CDR3 is TGCGCCAGCAGCTTGGAGGGGATCTGGACGGGTGAGCAGTACTTC.

The chain joins TRBV11-3 to TRBJ2-7; D is perhaps TRBD1 or TRBD2 (5 bases each). CDR3 size: 13 residues. V was pared by 3 bases and J by 6 bases, with 12 bases between. Germline values: CDR1 SGHNT, CDR2 YENEEA. The CDR3: CASSLRGGGEQYF. In nucleotides, the CDR3 is TGTGCCAGCAGCTTGAGGGGTGGCGGCGAGCAGTACTTC.

Details on this clone: A single base is all that separates this from a far larger clone, so a read error is likely. V and J are TRBV9 and TRBJ2-2; D is possibly TRBD2 (6 bases). CDR1 is SGDLS, CDR2 YYNGEE, per germline. The CDR3 has 14 residues. CDR3 in amino acids: CAGSVGLYTGELFF. CDR3 DNA sequence: TGTGCCGGCAGCGTGGGACTGTACACCGGGGAGCTGTTTTTT.

This clone was observed a single time. The V and J genes are TRBV11-3 and TRBJ2-7; D unresolved. CDR3 length: 11 amino acids. Trimming left V 1 base short and J 5 bases short, with 3 bases between. Germline assignment: CDR1 SGHNT and CDR2 YENEEA. CDR3 nucleotides: TGTGCCAGCAGCTTAGGGGACGAGCAGTACTTC. Translated: CASSLGDEQYF.

The chain uses TRBV19 and TRBJ2-1; 8 bases match TRBD1. V trimming: 3 bases; J trimming: 6 bases; junction bases outside the gene matches: 10. There are 16 residues in the CDR3. From germline, CDR1 is LNHDA and CDR2 SQIVND (reference sequence). The CDR3 DNA is TGTGCCAGTAGTATCTTAGCGGACCAGGGGGCCAATGAGCAGTTCTTC. Translation: CASSILADQGANEQFF.

Of note for this clone: This sequence is one base from a far larger clone and is likely a read error. The identical CDR3 is also encoded by other nucleotide sequences in the sample. The rearrangement joins TRBV11-1 to TRBJ1-1; no firm D call. Germline V gene data show CDR1 as SGHAT and CDR2 as FQDESV (reference sequence). Trimming left V 1 base short and J 11 bases short, with 11 bases between. This CDR3 contains 12 residues. Here the CDR3 DNA reads TGTGCCAGCAGCTTAGATGGCGGGGAGGCTTTCTTT. The encoded protein is CASSLDGGEAFF.

About this clone: A much larger clone lies one base from this, so it may be a read error. This chain connects TRBV7-2 to TRBJ1-1; D not resolved. Germline V gene data show CDR1 as SGHTA and CDR2 as FQGNSA. Trimming pared 3 bases from V and 7 bases from J, leaving 9 bases between. This CDR3 spans 12 amino acids. The CDR3 DNA reads TGTGCCAGCAGCTTTTACTACAGTGAAGCTTTCTTT. As protein: CASSFYYSEAFF.

As regards this clone: A far more abundant clone sits one base away, making this likely a read error. J is TRBJ1-5 and V is TRBV5-5; D unresolved. Germline CDR1 and CDR2: SGHKS and YYEKEE (reference sequence). V was cut by 2 bases and J by 6 bases, with 12 bases left in between. The CDR3 has 14 residues. The chain's CDR3 is CASSLRTERQPQHF. The DNA of the CDR3 is TGTGCCAGCAGCTTAAGGACGGAACGTCAGCCCCAGCATTTT.

This chain joins TRBV7-8 and TRBJ1-2; D is uncertain. Germline V gene sequence: CDR1 SGHVS, CDR2 FQNEAQ. V dropped 4 bases and J dropped 6 bases, with 12 bases sitting between them. CDR3 length: 13 amino acids. The CDR3 sequence: CASSYSELNGYTF. In DNA, the CDR3 is TGTGCCAGCAGCTACTCAGAGTTAAATGGCTACACCTTC.

This chain joins TRBV2 and TRBJ1-2, with TRBD1 matching 7 bases. CDR3 size: 15 residues. Germline CDR1 SNHLY, CDR2 FYNNEI. The J segment lost 8 bases and the V segment lost 6 bases, leaving 15 bases of the junction unmatched. The DNA for the CDR3 is TGTGCCAGCAGGAACTTTGGCAGGGGGGAACGGGGCTACACCTTC. It is translated as CASRNFGRGERGYTF.

The V gene is TRBV25-1, the J gene TRBJ2-1, with TRBD1 matching 8 bases. V lost 1 base, J lost 10 bases, and 9 bases stayed unmatched. Germline V gene sequence: CDR1 MGHDK, CDR2 SYGVNS. This CDR3 has 15 amino acids. The CDR3 sequence is CASSESGQEVGEQFF. CDR3 bases: TGTGCCAGCAGTGAATCGGGACAGGAGGTGGGGGAGCAGTTCTTC. The complete variable domain, with remaining parts taken from reference TRBV25-1 and TRBJ2-1, reads EADIYQTPRYLVIGTGKKITLECSQTMGHDKMYWYQQDPGMELHLIHYSYGVNSTEKGDLSSESTVSRIRTEHFPLTLESARPSHTSQYLCASSESGQEVGEQFFGPGTRLTVL.